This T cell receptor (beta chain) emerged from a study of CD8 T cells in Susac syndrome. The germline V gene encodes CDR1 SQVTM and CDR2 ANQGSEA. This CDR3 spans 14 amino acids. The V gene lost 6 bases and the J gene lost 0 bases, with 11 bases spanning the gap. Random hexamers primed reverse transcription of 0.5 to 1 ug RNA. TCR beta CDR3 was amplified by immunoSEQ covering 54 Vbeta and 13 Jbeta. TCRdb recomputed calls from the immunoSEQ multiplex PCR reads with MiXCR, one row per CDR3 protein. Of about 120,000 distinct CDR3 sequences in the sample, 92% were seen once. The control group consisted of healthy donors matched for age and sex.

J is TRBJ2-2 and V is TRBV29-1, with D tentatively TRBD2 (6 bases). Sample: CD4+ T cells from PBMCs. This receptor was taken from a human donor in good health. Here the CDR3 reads CSVETSPNTGELFF. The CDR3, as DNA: TGCAGCGTAGAGACTAGTCCGAACACCGGGGAGCTGTTTTTT.